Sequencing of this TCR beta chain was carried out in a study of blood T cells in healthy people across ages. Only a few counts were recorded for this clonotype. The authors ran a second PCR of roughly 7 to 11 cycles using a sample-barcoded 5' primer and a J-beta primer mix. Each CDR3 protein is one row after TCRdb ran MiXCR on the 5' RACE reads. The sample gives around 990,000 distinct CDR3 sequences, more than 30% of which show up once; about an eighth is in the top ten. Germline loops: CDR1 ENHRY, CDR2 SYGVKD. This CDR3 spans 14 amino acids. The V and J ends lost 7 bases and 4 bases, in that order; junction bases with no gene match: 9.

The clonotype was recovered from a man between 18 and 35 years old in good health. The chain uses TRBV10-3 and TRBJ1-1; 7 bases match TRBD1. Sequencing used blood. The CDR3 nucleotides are TGTGCCATCACCGGGACAGCGGTGGGCACTGAAGCTTTCTTT. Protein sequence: CAITGTAVGTEAFF.